Listed below are T cell receptor beta chains from one sample, sequenced in a study of blood T cell repertoires in COVID-19. Some clones are missing from TCRdb's copy, which holds only in-frame ones; the method was immunoSEQ multiplex PCR. Of about 330,000 clones listed, 86% were seen once; the top ten hold around 1.7%. The sample taken for sequencing was peripheral blood. All receptors derive from a woman aged 50 to 60 with acute or convalescent COVID-19. CDR3s include the opening cysteine and the closing phenylalanine or tryptophan. The D gene is left open where the match is weak. Expanded clones are given a class, and other clones once, few, many or no size at all.

v_gene: TRBV29-1
j_gene: TRBJ2-1
d_gene: TRBD2
abundance: NA
CDR3aa: CSVGGLAPQDEQFF
CDR3nt: TGCAGCGTTGGTGGACTAGCGCCGCAAGATGAGCAGTTCTTC

v_gene: TRBV7-8
j_gene: TRBJ1-3
d_gene: NA
abundance: NA
CDR3aa: CASSLEAGRLGTGNTIYF
CDR3nt: TGTGCCAGCAGCTTAGAGGCAGGGCGCTTGGGGACTGGAAACACCATATATTTT

v_gene: TRBV29-1
j_gene: TRBJ2-2
d_gene: NA
abundance: few
CDR3aa: CSVKRDSTSTGELFF
CDR3nt: TGCAGCGTTAAACGGGACTCCACTTCCACCGGGGAGCTGTTTTTT

v_gene: TRBV9
j_gene: TRBJ2-2
d_gene: NA
abundance: NA
CDR3aa: CASSVGFQGSYVGELFF
CDR3nt: TGTGCCAGCAGCGTAGGTTTTCAGGGATCGTATGTCGGGGAGCTGTTTTTT

v_gene: TRBV9
j_gene: TRBJ2-1
d_gene: TRBD1
abundance: NA
CDR3aa: CASSVASGRLDRGDEQFF
CDR3nt: TGTGCCAGCAGCGTAGCCAGTGGACGGCTGGACAGGGGCGATGAGCAGTTCTTC

v_gene: TRBV19
j_gene: TRBJ1-4
d_gene: TRBD1
abundance: NA
CDR3aa: CASKSGTDEKLFF
CDR3nt: TGTGCCAGTAAGAGTGGGACAGATGAAAAACTGTTTTTT

v_gene: TRBV9
j_gene: TRBJ2-1
d_gene: TRBD2
abundance: few
CDR3aa: CASQGLAGNSYNEQFF
CDR3nt: TGTGCCAGCCAGGGACTAGCGGGAAATTCCTACAATGAGCAGTTCTTC

v_gene: TRBV5-1
j_gene: TRBJ1-1
d_gene: NA
abundance: NA
CDR3aa: CASSSGRGLRNTEAFF
CDR3nt: TGCGCCAGCAGCTCGGGCAGGGGCTTACGGAACACTGAAGCTTTCTTT

v_gene: TRBV7-9
j_gene: TRBJ1-5
d_gene: TRBD1
abundance: NA
CDR3aa: CASQGGRGSNQPQHF
CDR3nt: TGTGCCTCCCAGGGGGGCAGGGGAAGCAATCAGCCCCAGCATTTT

v_gene: TRBV15
j_gene: TRBJ2-3
d_gene: NA
abundance: NA
CDR3aa: CATSSNRGGTSDTQYF
CDR3nt: TGTGCCACCAGCAGCAACAGGGGGGGAACCTCAGATACGCAGTATTTT

v_gene: TRBV19
j_gene: TRBJ2-5
d_gene: TRBD2
abundance: NA
CDR3aa: CASSSTSGRGQETQYF
CDR3nt: TGTGCCAGTAGTTCCACTAGCGGGAGGGGGCAAGAGACCCAGTACTTC

v_gene: TRBV9
j_gene: TRBJ2-1
d_gene: TRBD2
abundance: once
CDR3aa: CASSASYSGRFAYNEQFF
CDR3nt: TGTGCCAGCAGCGCATCCTATAGCGGGAGGTTCGCCTACAATGAGCAGTTCTTC

v_gene: TRBV10-3
j_gene: TRBJ1-5
d_gene: TRBD1
abundance: few
CDR3aa: CAISERQGVLPQHF
CDR3nt: TGTGCCATCAGTGAACGACAGGGGGTTCTGCCCCAGCATTTT

v_gene: TRBV28
j_gene: TRBJ1-2
d_gene: NA
abundance: NA
CDR3aa: CASSLFGLDPLFYTF
CDR3nt: TGTGCCAGCAGTTTGTTCGGTCTCGATCCCCTTTTCTACACCTTC

v_gene: TRBV28
j_gene: TRBJ2-1
d_gene: TRBD1
abundance: NA
CDR3aa: CGAQGAGGAYNEQFF
CDR3nt: TGTGGGGCGCAGGGGGCAGGCGGGGCCTACAATGAGCAGTTCTTC

v_gene: TRBV11-1
j_gene: TRBJ2-7
d_gene: NA
abundance: NA
CDR3aa: CASSLEAARNEQYF
CDR3nt: TGTGCCAGCAGCTTAGAGGCGGCTAGAAACGAGCAGTACTTC

v_gene: TRBV7-9
j_gene: TRBJ2-3
d_gene: TRBD2
abundance: few
CDR3aa: CASSLGLAGMDTQYF
CDR3nt: TGTGCCAGCAGCTTAGGACTAGCGGGGATGGATACGCAGTATTTT

v_gene: TRBV4-1
j_gene: TRBJ1-2
d_gene: NA
abundance: NA
CDR3aa: CASSQDNRENYGYTF
CDR3nt: TGCGCCAGCAGCCAAGATAACAGGGAGAACTATGGCTACACCTTC

v_gene: TRBV15
j_gene: TRBJ1-4
d_gene: NA
abundance: NA
CDR3aa: CATSRDSGETNEKLFF
CDR3nt: TGTGCCACCAGCAGAGATTCCGGGGAAACTAATGAAAAACTGTTTTTT

v_gene: TRBV5-1
j_gene: TRBJ2-5
d_gene: NA
abundance: NA
CDR3aa: CASSLVAGFQETQYF
CDR3nt: TGCGCCAGCAGCTTGGTTGCAGGTTTTCAAGAGACCCAGTACTTC

v_gene: TRBV6-5
j_gene: TRBJ2-2
d_gene: TRBD2
abundance: NA
CDR3aa: CASSYSLAENTGELFF
CDR3nt: TGTGCCAGCAGTTACTCCCTAGCGGAAAACACCGGGGAGCTGTTTTTT

v_gene: TRBV6-6
j_gene: TRBJ2-4
d_gene: NA
abundance: NA
CDR3aa: CASSYSKGSDIQYF
CDR3nt: TGTGCCAGCAGTTACTCAAAGGGGTCGGACATTCAGTACTTC

v_gene: TRBV7-6
j_gene: TRBJ1-4
d_gene: NA
abundance: NA
CDR3aa: CASSLFVGTNEKLFF
CDR3nt: TGTGCCAGCAGCTTATTTGTCGGAACTAATGAAAAACTGTTTTTT

v_gene: TRBV6-5
j_gene: TRBJ2-7
d_gene: TRBD1
abundance: NA
CDR3aa: CASSATGTYEQYF
CDR3nt: TGTGCCAGCAGCGCGACAGGGACCTACGAGCAGTACTTC